Detailed here is one T cell receptor (beta chain). Its specificity is not known. The entry originates in a study of CD8 T cells in Susac syndrome. Study summary: Each patient with Susac syndrome, at the time of blood draw, was therapy-naive, on corticosteroids, or on intravenous immunoglobulin alone.

General observations from the study: Clonal expansion involving Susac CD8+ cells peaked in TEMRA cells and active patients. Susac-specific public clones in total CD8+ repertoires numbered 15 to 20; in CD8+ TEMRA repertoires, they numbered a few.

Bulk CD8+ and CD4+ cells came from magnetic negative isolation; CD8+ TEMRA by FACS. Roughly 0.45 to 1 ug RNA was reverse transcribed with random hexamers. TCRdb called the immunoSEQ multiplex PCR reads again in MiXCR, with one record for every CDR3 protein. This table holds roughly 80,000 distinct CDR3 sequences, roughly 95% found once. Germline V gene sequence: CDR1 MNHEY, CDR2 SMNVEV (reference sequence). The CDR3 runs 14 residues. V dropped 3 bases and J dropped 5 bases, with 13 bases sitting between them. The specimen was CD8+ T cells from PBMCs. V gene TRBV27 combines with J gene TRBJ2-5, with D unclear. This clonotype was obtained from a human donor with Susac syndrome. CDR3 coding DNA: TGTGCCAGCAGTTTTAGGCCTTCCGGGGAGACCCAGTACTTC. Protein: CASSFRPSGETQYF.